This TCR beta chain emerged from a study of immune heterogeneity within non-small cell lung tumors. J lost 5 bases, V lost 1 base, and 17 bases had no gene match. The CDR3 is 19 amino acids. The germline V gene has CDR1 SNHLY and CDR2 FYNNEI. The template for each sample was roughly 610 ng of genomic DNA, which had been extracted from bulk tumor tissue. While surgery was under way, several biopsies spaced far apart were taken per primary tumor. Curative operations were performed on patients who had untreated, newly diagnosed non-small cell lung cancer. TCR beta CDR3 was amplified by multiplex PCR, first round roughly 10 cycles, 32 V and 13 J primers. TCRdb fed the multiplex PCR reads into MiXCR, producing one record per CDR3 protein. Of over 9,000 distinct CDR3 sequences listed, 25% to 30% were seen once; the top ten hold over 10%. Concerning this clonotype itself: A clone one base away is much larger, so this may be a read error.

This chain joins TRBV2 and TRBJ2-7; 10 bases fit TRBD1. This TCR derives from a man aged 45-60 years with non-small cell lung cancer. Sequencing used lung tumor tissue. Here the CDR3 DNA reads TGTGCCAGCAGTGAAGTCTCGCCGGGACAGGGGCCCTGTTATCACGAGCAGTACTTC. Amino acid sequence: CASSEVSPGQGPCYHEQYF.